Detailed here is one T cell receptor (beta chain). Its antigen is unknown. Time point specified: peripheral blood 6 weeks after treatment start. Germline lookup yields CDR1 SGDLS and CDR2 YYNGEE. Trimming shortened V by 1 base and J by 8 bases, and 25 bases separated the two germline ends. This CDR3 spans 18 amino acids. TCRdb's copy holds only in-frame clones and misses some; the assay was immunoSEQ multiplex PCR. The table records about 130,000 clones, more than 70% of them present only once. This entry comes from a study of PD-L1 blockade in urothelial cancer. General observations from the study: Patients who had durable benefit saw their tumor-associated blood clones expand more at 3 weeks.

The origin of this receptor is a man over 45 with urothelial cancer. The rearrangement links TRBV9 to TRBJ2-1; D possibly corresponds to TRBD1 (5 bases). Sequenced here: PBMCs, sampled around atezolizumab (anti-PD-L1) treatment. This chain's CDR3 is CASSVRPPRTDIFDEQFF. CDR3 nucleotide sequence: TGTGCCAGCAGCGTAAGGCCCCCGCGGACGGACATTTTCGATGAGCAGTTCTTC.